This T cell receptor beta chain was obtained from a study of shared clonotypes between healthy human individuals. Study-level results: In contrast to clonotypes shared by all four donors, non-shared clonotypes had lower generation probabilities. Blood was the only sampled material, and tissue repertoires likely differ.

Selected positively for CCR7 and CD45RO-negative, naive CD8 cells excluded terminally differentiated effector memory CD45RA+ cells. This CDR3 has 14 residues. V was trimmed by 0 bases and J by 0 bases, leaving 5 bases between them. From germline, CDR1 is MNHEY and CDR2 SMNVEV (reference sequence). With respect to this clone: Its antigen is as yet unknown. The sample carries other DNA sequences with the same CDR3.

Repertoires were generated with immunoSEQ multiplex PCR, while TCRdb's copy carries only in-frame clones and drops some. The profile shows about 820,000 clones, nearly 95% of them singletons. This TCR was sampled from a man younger than 45 in good health. The sequenced sample was naive CD8+ T cells sorted from blood. The gene calls are TRBV27 and TRBJ1-1; D remains unclear. This CDR3 reads CASSLSRVNTEAFF. The CDR3 bases are TGTGCCAGCAGTTTATCCCGGGTGAACACTGAAGCTTTCTTT.